Below are 22 T cell receptor beta chains sequenced from a single sample in a study of cytomegalovirus exposure and HLA in healthy donors. Researchers ran the PCR with 60 Vbeta and 13 Jbeta primers. Data came from immunoSEQ multiplex PCR; TCRdb stores just in-frame clones and leaves some out. The sample lists about 96,000 clones, around 64% occurring once. The sequenced material came from PBMCs. These receptors were collected from a man aged 55-75 years in good health and CMV-seronegative.

A note on this clone: The identical CDR3 is also encoded by other nucleotide sequences in the sample. The J gene is TRBJ2-3, the V gene TRBV5-4, with 9 nucleotides matching TRBD2. Germline CDR1 reads SGHNT; CDR2 reads YYREEE (reference sequence). V shed 2 bases, J shed 3 bases, and the junction held 4 bases outside the gene matches. CDR3 size: 15 residues. CDR3 nucleotide sequence: TGTGCCAGCAGCTTAGGTCTAGCGGGGACAGATACGCAGTATTTT. Protein product: CASSLGLAGTDTQYF.

This clone came up a few times. The chain carries TRBV27 and TRBJ1-3, with D possibly TRBD1 on 5 matching bases. The germline gives CDR1 MNHEY, CDR2 SMNVEV (reference sequence). The CDR3 contains 15 residues. Trimming took 3 bases from V and 0 from J, leaving 9 bases between them. The CDR3 protein is CASSFRGLSGNTIYF. The CDR3 DNA sequence: TGTGCCAGCAGTTTCCGGGGACTCTCTGGAAACACCATATATTTT.

This clone showed up just once. One junction end does not reproduce the germline sequence, and a read error may be involved. V gene TRBV4-1 combines with J gene TRBJ1-2; D not certain. CDR1 is MGHRA, CDR2 YSYEKL, per germline. The CDR3 is 15 residues long. In DNA, the CDR3 is TGCGCCAGCAGCCGGCTTGGAAGGGCCGACTATGGCCACACCTTC. Translating gives CASSRLGRADYGHTF.

This clone has just a few counts. The chain combines TRBV19 with TRBJ2-5; a weak D match, TRBD1 (6 bases). Trimming took 2 bases from V and 0 from J, leaving 7 bases between them. The CDR3 length is 14 residues. The germline gives CDR1 LNHDA, CDR2 SQIVND (reference sequence). The CDR3 DNA is TGTGCCAGTAGTATATGGGACAACCAAGAGACCCAGTACTTC. Amino acid sequence: CASSIWDNQETQYF.

On this clone: A read error may account for a junction end that differs from germline. This chain connects TRBV7-9 to TRBJ1-1; D not certain. The CDR3 loop spans 12 amino acids. In germline, CDR1 is SEHNR, CDR2 FQNEAQ (reference sequence). This CDR3 is CASSLENSEAFF. The CDR3 DNA is TGTGCCAGCAGCTTAGAGAACAGTGAAGCTTTCTTT.

The sample holds one count of this clone. The chain carries TRBV2 and TRBJ1-4; possible D gene TRBD1, 5 bases. Trimming stripped 8 bases from V and 5 bases from J, with 9 bases between. The CDR3 is 12 residues long. Germline CDR1 and CDR2: SNHLY and FYNNEI. CDR3 sequence: CASVQGNEKLFF. CDR3 in DNA: TGTGCCAGCGTCCAGGGAAATGAAAAACTGTTTTTT.

The J gene is TRBJ1-5, the V gene TRBV28; the D gene is possibly TRBD1 (6 bases). The CDR3 is 13 residues long. CDR1 is MDHEN and CDR2 is SYDVKM in the germline V gene. V lost 4 bases, J lost 7 bases, and 11 bases lay in between. CDR3 loop: CASSSHQGQPQHF. CDR3 DNA sequence: TGTGCCAGCAGTTCCCACCAGGGGCAGCCCCAGCATTTT.

This clone showed up just a few times. This chain uses TRBV5-6 with TRBJ1-5; D may be TRBD1 (6 bases). The CDR3 runs 15 residues. V lost 4 bases and J 6 bases, leaving 17 bases between the germline ends. CDR1 is SGHDT and CDR2 is YYEEEE in the germline V gene. CDR3 protein: CASSVLGGQGQPQHF. DNA for the CDR3: TGTGCCAGCAGCGTCCTCGGGGGGCAGGGTCAGCCCCAGCATTTT.

This clone was seen a few times. The chain employs TRBV5-1 and TRBJ2-7, with D unresolved. V lost 1 base to trimming and J lost 5 bases, with 10 bases between them. Germline CDR1 SGHRS, CDR2 YFSETQ. The CDR3 runs 13 residues. Here the CDR3 reads CASSLRSYDEQYF. The DNA of the CDR3 is TGCGCCAGCAGCTTGAGGAGCTACGACGAGCAGTACTTC.

The genes are TRBV19 and TRBJ1-2, with 8 bases that match TRBD1. Germline V gene data show CDR1 as LNHDA and CDR2 as SQIVND (reference sequence). V shed 5 bases, J shed 8 bases, and the junction held 7 bases outside the gene matches. The CDR3 extends over 13 amino acids. The CDR3 loop reads CASSSRTGRGYTF. In DNA form, the CDR3 reads TGTGCCAGTAGTTCCCGGACAGGGAGGGGCTACACCTTC.

This chain uses TRBV6-1 with TRBJ1-5; TRBD1 might be the D (6 bases). CDR3 length: 13 amino acids. The germline gives CDR1 MNHNS, CDR2 SASEGT. V was trimmed by 6 bases and J by 6 bases, leaving 12 bases between them. CDR3 sequence reads: CASRKDSRQPQHF. In nucleotides, the CDR3 is TGTGCCAGCAGAAAGGACAGCCGTCAGCCCCAGCATTTT.

There are a few counts of this clone. The genes are TRBV12-5 and TRBJ2-5, with D unresolved. Germline CDR1 and CDR2: LGHNT and FRNRAP. The CDR3 sequence is 13 residues long. V lost 10 bases and J 0 bases, leaving 12 bases between the germline ends. Here the CDR3 DNA reads TGTGCTACCTCCCGGGTGAACCAAGAGACCCAGTACTTC. It yields the protein CATSRVNQETQYF.

This chain links TRBV19 with TRBJ2-7, with 7 bases identical to TRBD2. CDR3 length equals 13 residues. CDR1 and CDR2 (germline): LNHDA, SQIVND (reference sequence). V lost 4 bases to trimming and J lost 2 bases; unmatched junction nucleotides: 2. CDR3 residues: CASSNGLAYEQYF. CDR3 in DNA: TGTGCCAGTAGTAACGGACTAGCCTACGAGCAGTACTTC. Complete variable domain (other parts from reference TRBV19 and TRBJ2-7): DGGITQSPKYLFRKEGQNVTLSCEQNLNHDAMYWYRQDPGQGLRLIYYSQIVNDFQKGDIAEGYSVSREKKESFPLTVTSAQKNPTAFYLCASSNGLAYEQYFGPGTRLTVT.

The chain carries TRBV7-3 and TRBJ2-6; 7 nucleotides align to TRBD1. The V gene's germline CDR1 is SGHTA and CDR2 FQGTGA. The CDR3 is made up of 16 amino acids. The ends lost 5 bases at V and 0 bases at J; junction bases unmatched: 4. CDR3 nucleotides: TGTGCCAGCAGCGGTGCAGGGGGCTCTGGGGCCAACGTCCTGACTTTC. Its translation is CASSGAGGSGANVLTF.

This clone was seen a single time. The CDR3 loop is CASSLGTGQAFIYEQFF. The CDR3 coding sequence is TGTGCCAGCAGCTTAGGCACAGGACAGGCATTTATCTATGAGCAGTTCTTC. The chain links TRBV11-3 to TRBJ2-1, with TRBD1 matching over 7 bases. The J segment lost 8 bases and the V segment lost 1 base, leaving 14 bases of the junction unmatched. The CDR3 sequence is 17 residues long. Germline V gene data show CDR1 as SGHNT and CDR2 as YENEEA. Variable domain in full (rest from reference TRBV11-3 and TRBJ2-1): EAGVVQSPRYKIIEKKQPVAFWCNPISGHNTLYWYLQNLGQGPELLIRYENEEAVDDSQLPKDRFSAERLKGVDSTLKIQPAELGDSAVYLCASSLGTGQAFIYEQFFGPGTRLTVL.

The V call is TRBV19, the J call TRBJ1-5; 7 bases agree with TRBD1. The CDR3 spans 14 residues. Unmatched junction bases numbered 8, after V lost 8 bases and J lost 4 bases. CDR1 is LNHDA and CDR2 is SQIVND in the germline V gene (reference sequence). The CDR3 DNA follows: TGTGCCAGTCGCCAGACAGGGTGGAATCAGCCCCAGCATTTT. It codes for CASRQTGWNQPQHF. Based on the CDR3 plus reference TRBV19 and TRBJ1-5, the full variable domain is DGGITQSPKYLFRKEGQNVTLSCEQNLNHDAMYWYRQDPGQGLRLIYYSQIVNDFQKGDIAEGYSVSREKKESFPLTVTSAQKNPTAFYLCASRQTGWNQPQHFGDGTRLSIL.

The chain employs TRBV28 and TRBJ2-6; TRBD1 aligns across 9 bases. From germline, CDR1 is MDHEN and CDR2 SYDVKM. V dropped 1 base and J dropped 0; count of bases not matched to a gene: 7. The CDR3 runs to 19 residues. Here the CDR3 reads CASSLLGQGSLSGANVLTF. CDR3 bases: TGTGCCAGCAGTTTATTGGGACAGGGAAGCCTCTCTGGGGCCAACGTCCTGACTTTC.

The gene calls are TRBV5-1 and TRBJ1-2, with 8 bases fitting TRBD1. The CDR3 runs 17 residues. Unmatched junction bases numbered 12, after V lost 4 bases and J lost 1 base. Germline CDR1 is SGHRS and CDR2 is YFSETQ. The CDR3 region is CASSRFQGANSNYGYTF. The CDR3 coding sequence is TGCGCCAGCAGCAGATTTCAGGGGGCTAATAGTAACTATGGCTACACCTTC.

The rearrangement links TRBV19 to TRBJ2-7; possible D gene TRBD1, 6 bases. The CDR3 runs to 15 residues. Trimming pared 1 base from V and 6 bases from J, leaving 16 bases between. CDR1 and CDR2 from the germline V gene are LNHDA and SQIVND (reference sequence). CDR3 bases: TGTGCCAGTAGTATAGTCGGGACAATCGGGCGCGAGCAGTACTTC. The encoded protein is CASSIVGTIGREQYF.

The chain has TRBV9 and TRBJ2-2; D is ambiguous. Germline-derived CDR1 and CDR2 are SGDLS and YYNGEE. The CDR3 extends over 15 amino acids. With 0 bases removed from V and 5 bases from J, the gap between germline ends came to 11 bases. The DNA of the CDR3 is TGTGCCAGCAGCGTAGAAGGAGTTGGAACCGGGGAGCTGTTTTTT. Translated: CASSVEGVGTGELFF.

This sequence joins TRBV6-1 and TRBJ2-1, with D perhaps TRBD2 (5 bases). V lost 1 base to trimming and J lost 1 base, with 17 bases between them. Germline V CDR1 and CDR2: MNHNS, SASEGT. The CDR3 is made up of 18 amino acids. CDR3 sequence reads: CASSEEIARSGSYNEQFF. The CDR3 DNA sequence: TGTGCCAGCAGTGAAGAGATTGCGCGAAGCGGTTCCTACAATGAGCAGTTCTTC.

V is TRBV7-3 and J is TRBJ2-5; 8 nucleotides align to TRBD1. CDR3 length equals 16 residues. V lost 3 bases to trimming and J lost 5 bases; unmatched junction nucleotides: 11. Germline V gene data show CDR1 as SGHTA and CDR2 as FQGTGA. In DNA, the CDR3 is TGTGCCAGCAGCTTCTCCTTGGCAGGGGGCGCGGAGACCCAGTACTTC. Translated, it gives CASSFSLAGGAETQYF.